Below, 25 T cell receptor beta chains from the same sample are listed, as sequenced in a study of T-cell reconstitution after alpha-beta-depleted transplantation in children (dated by TCRdb to about 2016). Libraries were prepared through PCR. Data came from an Illumina HiSeq 2500. TCR library preparation used molecular barcoding, with unique molecular identifiers applied to normalize quantification of the TCRbeta repertoire. TCRdb took the public reads, trimmed them with fastp at Q25, ran MiXCR for clone calling and kept in-frame beta chains. Each entry is one CDR3 protein sequence, shown with its most common DNA and genes. Recorded for this sample are 360,000 or so distinct CDR3 sequences; roughly 22% of them occurred a single time. Together, the top ten hold 3.8% of the sample. The sample was PBMCs from the stem cell graft donor, taken from the stem cell graft. Receptors originate from a human donor who donated a stem cell graft to a child with acute myeloid leukemia.

This rearrangement joins TRBV29-1 to TRBJ2-3, with 11 positions matching TRBD1. V dropped 0 bases and J dropped 3; count of bases not matched to a gene: 5. The CDR3 covers 16 residues. CDR1 is SQVTM, CDR2 ANQGSEA, per germline. CDR3: CSVEDRTGGSTDTQYF. DNA for the CDR3: TGCAGCGTTGAAGACCGGACAGGGGGCTCGACAGATACGCAGTATTTT.

This clonotype was counted a single time. The gene calls are TRBV24-1 and TRBJ2-3; TRBD1 matches 9 bases. Germline CDR1 and CDR2: KGHDR and SFDVKD. V shed 8 bases and J 6 bases; nucleotides not matched to a gene: 5. The CDR3 runs 13 residues. The CDR3 is CATKEQGADTQYF. In DNA form, the CDR3 reads TGTGCCACCAAGGAACAGGGGGCGGATACGCAGTATTTT.

V gene TRBV18 combines with J gene TRBJ2-1; 7 nucleotides agree with TRBD2. The V gene end was trimmed by 0 bases and the J gene end by 6 bases; junction bases not matched to a gene: 5. The germline gives CDR1 KGHSH, CDR2 LQKENI. The CDR3 contains 15 residues. CDR3 in DNA: TGTGCCAGCTCACCACCCGGGACTACCCTCAATGAGCAGTTCTTC. As protein: CASSPPGTTLNEQFF.

This clonotype showed up just a few times. The genes are TRBV12-3 or TRBV12-4 and TRBJ1-2; D gene ambiguous. This CDR3 contains 12 residues. Trimming shortened V by 5 bases and J by 7 bases, and 11 bases separated the two germline ends. The CDR3 sequence: CASSLGNGGYTF. DNA for the CDR3: TGTGCCAGCAGTCTAGGGAACGGTGGCTACACCTTC.

The chain joins TRBV12-3 or TRBV12-4 to TRBJ2-3; 11 positions match TRBD2. J lost 3 bases, V lost 4 bases, and 6 bases had no gene match. The CDR3 is 16 amino acids. The CDR3 coding sequence is TGTGCCAGCAGTTGGGGACTAGCGGAAGGGACAGATACGCAGTATTTT. Translating gives CASSWGLAEGTDTQYF.

This clonotype has more than one count but fewer than ten. The chain is built from TRBV25-1 and TRBJ2-5, with D perhaps TRBD2 (5 bases). The CDR3 covers 12 residues. Trimming removed 6 bases from V and 7 bases from J, with 12 bases in between. From germline, CDR1 is MGHDK and CDR2 SYGVNS. In DNA, the CDR3 is TGTGCCAGCAGCGGCCGTGAGGGGACCCAGTACTTC. Residues: CASSGREGTQYF.

A few counts support this clonotype. The genes are TRBV20-1 and TRBJ2-3; unclear D gene. The germline V gene has CDR1 DFQATT and CDR2 SNEGSKA (reference sequence). Trimming removed 2 bases at V and 5 bases at J, with 5 bases between. The length of the CDR3 is 11 residues. The chain's CDR3 is CSARRGDTQYF. CDR3 nucleotides: TGCAGTGCTAGACGAGGAGATACGCAGTATTTT.

In its sample, this clonotype was seen many times. This chain links TRBV5-6 with TRBJ2-7; TRBD1 matches at 7 bases. V dropped 3 bases and J dropped 1; count of bases not matched to a gene: 1. CDR3 length equals 13 residues. CDR1 and CDR2 (germline): SGHDT, YYEEEE. CDR3 sequence: CASSYRGSYEQYF. Written as DNA, the CDR3 is TGTGCCAGCAGCTACAGGGGATCCTACGAGCAGTACTTC.

The table lists this clonotype with a few counts. This chain links TRBV15 with TRBJ1-5; no clear D gene. The V and J ends lost 3 bases and 4 bases respectively, with 13 bases between them. This CDR3 has 15 amino acids. CDR1 is LNHNV, CDR2 YYDKDF, per germline (reference sequence). DNA for the CDR3: TGTGCCACCAGCAGGGACCTGTACGGGAATCAGCCCCAGCATTTT. It translates to CATSRDLYGNQPQHF.

In its sample, this clonotype was seen many times. The chain carries TRBV7-8 and TRBJ1-3, with D possibly matching TRBD1 (6 bases). The germline V gene encodes CDR1 SGHVS and CDR2 FQNEAQ. Trimming took off 1 base at V and 0 bases at J, with 7 bases between the two ends. The CDR3 runs 15 residues. The CDR3 sequence: CASSLGTASGNTIYF. In nucleotides, the CDR3 is TGTGCCAGCAGCTTAGGGACAGCCTCTGGAAACACCATATATTTT.

V gene TRBV19 combines with J gene TRBJ2-5; 10 nucleotides align to TRBD1. This CDR3 has 14 amino acids. From germline, CDR1 is LNHDA and CDR2 SQIVND (reference sequence). The ends lost 8 bases at V and 1 base at J; junction bases unmatched: 4. The CDR3 reads CASRRQGAQETQYF. CDR3 bases: TGTGCCAGTCGCCGACAGGGGGCCCAAGAGACCCAGTACTTC.

J is TRBJ2-5 and V is TRBV25-1; D is unresolved. The V end was cut by 1 base, the J end by 5 bases, with 11 bases between. The CDR3 covers 14 residues. The germline CDR1 and CDR2 sequences are MGHDK and SYGVNS. The CDR3 loop is CASSEWENGETQYF. For the CDR3, the DNA is TGTGCCAGCAGTGAATGGGAAAACGGGGAGACCCAGTACTTC.

This chain links TRBV5-1 with TRBJ2-1, with 12 bases lining up with TRBD2. The length of the CDR3 is 14 residues. The J segment lost 6 bases and the V segment lost 4 bases, leaving 2 bases of the junction unmatched. The germline V gene encodes CDR1 SGHRS and CDR2 YFSETQ. CDR3: CASSTGLAGNEQFF. CDR3 in DNA: TGCGCCAGCAGCACGGGACTAGCGGGCAATGAGCAGTTCTTC.

The chain links TRBV5-1 to TRBJ2-1; 12 nucleotides match TRBD2. This CDR3 is 16 amino acids long. Germline CDR1 reads SGHRS; CDR2 reads YFSETQ. Trimming cost V 3 bases and J 8 bases; bases outside gene matches: 9. The CDR3 DNA reads TGCGCCAGCAGCTCAGGACTAGCGGGATGGGTAGATGAGCAGTTCTTC. This sequence encodes CASSSGLAGWVDEQFF.

This clonotype has only a few counts. V usage is TRBV6-1 and J usage is TRBJ2-5; D is ambiguous. The CDR3 totals 15 residues. Trimming removed 5 bases from V and 5 bases from J, with 18 bases in between. Germline CDR1 is MNHNS and CDR2 is SASEGT. The CDR3 spells CASSPPRSYRETQYF. The CDR3 region has the DNA TGTGCCAGCAGTCCCCCCAGGTCCTATAGGGAGACCCAGTACTTC.

The genes are TRBV20-1 and TRBJ2-2, with D unresolved. The V end lost 2 bases, the J end lost 3 bases, and 4 bases lay between the germline ends. Germline loops: CDR1 DFQATT, CDR2 SNEGSKA (reference sequence). The CDR3 is 12 residues long. The CDR3: CSARMDTGELFF. The CDR3 DNA follows: TGCAGTGCTAGAATGGACACCGGGGAGCTGTTTTTT.

There are many counts of this clonotype. The V call is TRBV19, the J call TRBJ2-7; a possible D gene is TRBD2 (5 bases). Germline V lookup: CDR1 LNHDA, CDR2 SQIVND (reference sequence). This CDR3 region has 13 residues. Trimming pared 7 bases from V and 1 base from J, leaving 11 bases between. This chain's CDR3 is CASNPGTSYEQYF. The CDR3 DNA is TGTGCCAGTAACCCGGGAACGTCCTACGAGCAGTACTTC. Full variable domain (missing parts from reference TRBV19 and TRBJ2-7): DGGITQSPKYLFRKEGQNVTLSCEQNLNHDAMYWYRQDPGQGLRLIYYSQIVNDFQKGDIAEGYSVSREKKESFPLTVTSAQKNPTAFYLCASNPGTSYEQYFGPGTRLTVT.

Worth noting for this clonotype: This may be a read error, as it is one base from a much larger clone. This chain connects TRBV20-1 to TRBJ2-5; TRBD1 agrees at 7 bases. Per germline, CDR1 DFQATT and CDR2 SNEGSKA (reference sequence). The CDR3 length is 17 residues. The CDR3 DNA follows: TGCTGTGCTAGAGGTCCGGGACAGACGAGAGTGCGAGAGACCCAGTACTTC. Its translation is CCARGPGQTRVRETQYF.

This clonotype has only a few counts. The rearrangement uses TRBV6-5 and TRBJ1-2; the D gene is possibly TRBD1 (6 bases). Germline V gene lookup returns CDR1 MNHEY and CDR2 SVGAGI. Between the trimmed V and J ends, which lost 2 bases and 4 bases, there was a span of 11 bases. The CDR3 is 14 residues long. CDR3 sequence (DNA): TGTGCCAGCAGTTACAGAGCGGGGGCCTATGGCTACACCTTC. Translated: CASSYRAGAYGYTF.

This clonotype appeared many times. V and J are TRBV6-1 and TRBJ1-2, with D perhaps TRBD1 (6 bases). CDR3 length: 13 residues. V was clipped by 6 bases and J by 4 bases, with 12 bases between them. Germline-derived CDR1 and CDR2 are MNHNS and SASEGT. In nucleotides, the CDR3 is TGTGCCAGCAGAGACAGGACCAGCTATGGCTACACCTTC. It is translated as CASRDRTSYGYTF.

The rearrangement links TRBV7-9 to TRBJ2-1, with unresolved D. Germline V gene lookup returns CDR1 SEHNR and CDR2 FQNEAQ (reference sequence). Trimming removed 3 bases at V and 7 bases at J, with 7 bases between. This CDR3 region has 12 residues. The CDR3 nucleotides read TGTGCCAGCAGCTTTGTGGTAAATGAGCAGTTCTTC. It yields the protein CASSFVVNEQFF.

V usage is TRBV27 and J usage is TRBJ2-2; no clear D. Germline V gives CDR1 MNHEY, CDR2 SMNVEV (reference sequence). CDR3 length equals 13 residues. Trimming shortened V by 3 bases and J by 4 bases, and 6 bases separated the two germline ends. The CDR3 reads CASSFQPTGELFF. CDR3 nucleotides: TGTGCCAGCAGTTTCCAGCCCACCGGGGAGCTGTTTTTT.

This clonotype was counted only a few times. The V call is TRBV4-2, the J call TRBJ2-3; 14 bases line up with TRBD2. Trimming removed 4 bases from V and 6 bases from J; junction bases left unmatched: 12. This CDR3 is built from 18 residues. CDR1 and CDR2 (germline): LGHNA, YNFKEQ. The CDR3 loop is CASSPPGLAGVSGDTQYF. For the CDR3, the DNA is TGTGCCAGCAGCCCCCCGGGACTAGCGGGAGTATCGGGGGATACGCAGTATTTT.

The CDR3 protein is CSVETRGALDTGELFF. In DNA form, the CDR3 reads TGCAGCGTCGAGACACGAGGGGCTTTAGACACCGGGGAGCTGTTTTTT. This sequence joins TRBV29-1 and TRBJ2-2, with D tentatively TRBD1 or TRBD2 (5 bases each). This CDR3 comprises 16 residues. V dropped 6 bases and J dropped 3 bases, with 20 bases sitting between them. Germline-derived CDR1 and CDR2 are SQVTM and ANQGSEA.

This clonotype has just a few counts. This rearrangement joins TRBV7-6 to TRBJ2-2; 10 nucleotides line up with TRBD2. Trimming at V came to 6 bases and at J to 5 bases, leaving 9 bases not matched to a gene. The germline CDR1 and CDR2 sequences are SGHVS and FNYEAQ. This CDR3 region has 16 residues. The CDR3 region is CASRRGLAGVTGELFF. CDR3 sequence (DNA): TGTGCCAGCAGGAGAGGGCTAGCGGGGGTAACCGGGGAGCTGTTTTTT.